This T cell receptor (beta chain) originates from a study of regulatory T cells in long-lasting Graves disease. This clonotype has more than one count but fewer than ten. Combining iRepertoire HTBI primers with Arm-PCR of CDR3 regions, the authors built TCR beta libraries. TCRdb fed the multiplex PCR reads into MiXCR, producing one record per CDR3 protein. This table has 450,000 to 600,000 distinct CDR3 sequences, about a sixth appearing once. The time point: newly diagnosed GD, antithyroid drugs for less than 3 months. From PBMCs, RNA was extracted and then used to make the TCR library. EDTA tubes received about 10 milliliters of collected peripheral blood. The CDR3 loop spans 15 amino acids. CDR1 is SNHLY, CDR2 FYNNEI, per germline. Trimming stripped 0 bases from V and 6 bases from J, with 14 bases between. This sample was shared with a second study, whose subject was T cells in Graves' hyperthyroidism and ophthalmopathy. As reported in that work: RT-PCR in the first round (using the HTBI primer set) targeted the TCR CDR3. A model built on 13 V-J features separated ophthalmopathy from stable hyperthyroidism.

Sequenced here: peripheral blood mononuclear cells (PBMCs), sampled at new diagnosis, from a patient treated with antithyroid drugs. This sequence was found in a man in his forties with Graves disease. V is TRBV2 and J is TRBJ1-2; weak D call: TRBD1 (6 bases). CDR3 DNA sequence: TGTGCCAGCAGTGAAGCGGTGGGGGCGCCTCATGGCTACACCTTC. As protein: CASSEAVGAPHGYTF. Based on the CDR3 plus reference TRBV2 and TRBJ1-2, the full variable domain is EPEVTQTPSHQVTQMGQEVILRCVPISNHLYFYWYRQILGQKVEFLVSFYNNEISEKSEIFDDQFSVERPDGSNFTLKIRSTKLEDSAMYFCASSEAVGAPHGYTFGSGTRLTVV.